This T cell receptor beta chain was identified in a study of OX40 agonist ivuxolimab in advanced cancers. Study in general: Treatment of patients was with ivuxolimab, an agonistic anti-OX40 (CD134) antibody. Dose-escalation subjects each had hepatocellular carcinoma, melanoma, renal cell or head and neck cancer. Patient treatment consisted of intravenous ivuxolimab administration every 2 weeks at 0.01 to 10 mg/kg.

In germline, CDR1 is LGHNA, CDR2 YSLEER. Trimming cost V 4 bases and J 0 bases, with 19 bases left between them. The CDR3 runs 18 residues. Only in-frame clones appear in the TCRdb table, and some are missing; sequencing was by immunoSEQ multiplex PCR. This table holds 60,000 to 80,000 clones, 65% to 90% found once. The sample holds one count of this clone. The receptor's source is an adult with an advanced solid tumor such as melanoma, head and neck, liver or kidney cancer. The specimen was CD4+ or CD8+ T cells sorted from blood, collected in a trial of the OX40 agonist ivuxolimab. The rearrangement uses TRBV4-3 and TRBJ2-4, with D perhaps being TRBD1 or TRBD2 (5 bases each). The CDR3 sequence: CASSRVKLGDLAKNIQYF. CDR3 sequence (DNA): TGCGCCAGCAGCCGCGTCAAACTAGGGGATCTAGCCAAAAACATTCAGTACTTC.